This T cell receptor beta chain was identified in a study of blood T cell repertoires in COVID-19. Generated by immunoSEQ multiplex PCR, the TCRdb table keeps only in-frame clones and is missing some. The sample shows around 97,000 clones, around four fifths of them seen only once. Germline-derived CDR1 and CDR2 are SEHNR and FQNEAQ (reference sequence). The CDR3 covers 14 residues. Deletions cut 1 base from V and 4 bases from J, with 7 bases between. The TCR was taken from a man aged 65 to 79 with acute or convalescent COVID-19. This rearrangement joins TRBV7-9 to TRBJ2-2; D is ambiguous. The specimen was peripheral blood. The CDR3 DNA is TGTGCCAGCAGCTTAGAAATTCGCACCGGGGAGCTGTTTTTT. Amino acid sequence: CASSLEIRTGELFF.